Shown below are 3 T cell receptor beta chains from a single sample sequenced in a study of long-term antiretroviral therapy in people with HIV. At the survey level, the v3.0 immunoSEQ assay was run. The table came from immunoSEQ multiplex PCR; TCRdb's copy has only in-frame clones and leaves some out. In the table there are tens of thousands of clones, approximately 79% of which are singletons. Source: unsorted PBMCs, taken 1.5 years after starting antiretroviral therapy. Source of these receptors: a man aged 18 to 29 with HIV.

This clone appeared once. The rearrangement joins TRBV20-1 to TRBJ2-4, with D uncertain. Germline V gene sequence: CDR1 DFQATT, CDR2 SNEGSKA (reference sequence). The CDR3 consists of 10 residues. V lost 6 bases to trimming and J lost 5 bases, with 5 bases between them. CDR3 DNA: TGCAGTGCCATAGAAAACATTCAGTACTTC. Translation: CSAIENIQYF.

The chain joins TRBV2 to TRBJ2-7, with 9 nucleotides matching TRBD2. The CDR3 is 14 residues long. Per germline, CDR1 SNHLY and CDR2 FYNNEI. The V and J ends lost 5 bases and 4 bases, in that order; junction bases with no gene match: 6. CDR3 DNA sequence: TGTGCCAGCAGTCCCCTTAGCGGGAGTTACGAGCAGTACTTC. As protein: CASSPLSGSYEQYF.

The V gene is TRBV10-1, the J gene TRBJ2-2; 7 positions match TRBD1. With 5 bases clipped from V and 3 bases from J, the junction kept 15 bases outside the gene matches. Germline loops: CDR1 WNHNN, CDR2 SYGVQD (reference sequence). The CDR3 is made up of 18 amino acids. CDR3 region: CASSQTMGTGADTGELFF. CDR3 coding DNA: TGCGCCAGCAGTCAGACTATGGGAACAGGGGCGGACACCGGGGAGCTGTTTTTT.